The clone carrying this T cell receptor (beta chain) was counted only a few times. What it binds is unknown. A single record per CDR3 protein comes from TCRdb applying MiXCR to the 5' RACE reads. The sample has a few hundred thousand distinct CDR3 sequences, roughly 16% seen once; the top ten hold over 20%. With 6 bases removed from V and 4 bases from J, the gap between germline ends came to 3 bases. CDR1 and CDR2 from the germline V gene are MNHNY and SVGAGI (reference sequence). The CDR3 runs to 10 residues. The source of the sample is a study of T-cell memory formation after mild COVID-19. Study-wide background: Largely donor-specific TCR clusters were found.

The study's findings and limits: Pre-infection memory harbored some responding clones, suggesting cross-reactive memory joined. Most CD4+ clones that shrank were in CM and EM, while CD8+ ones turned up in EMRA. Specificity for SARS-CoV-2 was not confirmed among the second-wave clones peaking on day 37.

The J gene is TRBJ1-1, the V gene TRBV6-6; no firm D call. Sequencing input: PBMCs or a T cell subset sorted from them (not recorded which). This receptor was taken from a young man who had mild COVID-19 (a few samples of this study predate the infection). Cell type and time point are not known. The CDR3 bases are TGTGCCAGCAGATTCACTGAAGCTTTCTTT. Translation: CASRFTEAFF.